A selection of T cell receptor beta chains follows, all from one sample in a study of cytomegalovirus exposure and HLA in healthy donors. Clones were read by immunoSEQ multiplex PCR, and TCRdb kept only the in-frame ones, dropping some. The sample has fewer than 250,000 clones; 78% are singletons. The specimen was PBMCs. Receptor source: a male donor in good health and CMV-seronegative. CDR3s include the opening cysteine and the closing phenylalanine or tryptophan. Each record gives: clone size, V gene, J gene, D gene, CDR3 DNA, CDR3 protein. A D gene is named only where the DNA matches it firmly. Only some rows state a clone size, as once, few, many or a class for expanded clones.

>once|TRBV10-1|TRBJ2-1|-
TGCGCCAGCAGTGAGTCCAGCGGTCCGGTCGAAAATGAGCAGTTCTTC
CASSESSGPVENEQFF
>-|TRBV28|TRBJ2-5|TRBD2
TGTGCCAGCAGGAGCGGGGGGGGAGGGACCCAGTACTTC
CASRSGGGGTQYF
>-|TRBV5-4|TRBJ2-2|TRBD2
TGTGCCAGCAGCTCCATGACTAGCGGGAGTTTGGCCACCGGGGAGTTGTTTTTT
CASSSMTSGSLATGELFF
>-|TRBV7-2|TRBJ2-2|TRBD1
TGTGCCAGCAGCTTAGTCGGGACAGGGCGGACCGGGGAGCTGTTTTTT
CASSLVGTGRTGELFF
>-|TRBV4-1|TRBJ1-1|TRBD1
TGCGCCAGCAGCTTCCTCTCCGGGACAGGGAACACTGAAGCTTTCTTT
CASSFLSGTGNTEAFF
>-|TRBV29-1|TRBJ2-7|-
TGCAGCGTTGGGGCAGGTGTAACATACGAGCAGTACTTC
CSVGAGVTYEQYF
>once|TRBV19|TRBJ2-1|-
TGTGCCAGTAGTATAGATCCGCTAAGCTCCTACAATGAGCAGTTCTTC
CASSIDPLSSYNEQFF
>-|TRBV30|TRBJ2-3|TRBD2
TGTGCCGGAACCCACCCCGAGCGGGAGGGTAGCACAGATACGCAGTATTTT
CAGTHPEREGSTDTQYF
>-|TRBV6-1|TRBJ1-2|-
TGTGCCAGCAGTGAGAACAGGAACTATGGCTACACCTTC
CASSENRNYGYTF
>few|TRBV2|TRBJ2-6|TRBD2
TGTGCCACCCCGGGCGGGAGCTCTGGGGCCAACGTCCTGACTTTC
CATPGGSSGANVLTF
>-|TRBV27|TRBJ2-7|TRBD2
TGTGCCAGCAGTTCAAAGGGGACTAGCTCCTACGAGCAGTACTTC
CASSSKGTSSYEQYF
>-|TRBV6-1|TRBJ1-5|TRBD1
TGTGCCAGCAGTGGACTTGACAGGGGAAATCAGCCCCAGCATTTT
CASSGLDRGNQPQHF
>-|TRBV6-1|TRBJ2-5|-
TGTGCCAGCAGCCACGGGGGAACAGAGCAAGAGACCCAGTACTTC
CASSHGGTEQETQYF
>-|TRBV15|TRBJ2-1|TRBD1
TGTGCCACCAGCAGAGATCCGAGGACAGGGGTGTACAATGAGCAGTTCTTC
CATSRDPRTGVYNEQFF
>-|TRBV21-1|TRBJ2-1|-
TGTGCCAGCAGCAAATCCCCGGTTCCGAATGAGCAGTTCTTC
CASSKSPVPNEQFF
>-|TRBV28|TRBJ1-1|TRBD1
TGTGCCAGCAGTTCCCCCAGGACAGGGGGGTACGGCACTGAAGCTTTCTTT
CASSSPRTGGYGTEAFF
>-|TRBV29-1|TRBJ2-3|TRBD2
TGCAGCGTGGCTTACGGAGCGGGAGTAACAGATACGCAGTATTTT
CSVAYGAGVTDTQYF
>-|TRBV18|TRBJ2-3|TRBD2
TGTGCCAGCTCAACGCTAGCGGGAGCAGATACGCAGTATTTT
CASSTLAGADTQYF
>-|TRBV30|TRBJ2-7|-
TGTGCCTGGAGTGAAACAGGCTACGAGCAGTACTTC
CAWSETGYEQYF
>-|TRBV6-6|TRBJ2-3|-
TGTGCCAGCAGTTACGGAGCGGGAGATACGCAGTATTTT
CASSYGAGDTQYF
>-|TRBV18|TRBJ2-1|-
TGTGCCAGCTCACCGCGGAATGACAATGAGCAGTTCTTC
CASSPRNDNEQFF
>-|TRBV7-9|TRBJ1-1|-
TGTGCCAGCACACCACCCGGGGGGGTTGAAGCTTTCTTT
CASTPPGGVEAFF
>-|TRBV2|TRBJ1-1|TRBD1
TGTGCCAGCAGTGCACAGGGGACCAGCATCACTGAAGCTTTCTTT
CASSAQGTSITEAFF
>-|TRBV6-5|TRBJ1-2|-
TGTGCCAGCAGTTACTCAGGGGGGGGTGGCTACACCTTC
CASSYSGGGGYTF
>few|TRBV15|TRBJ2-5|TRBD2
TGTGCCACCAGCAGAGATCGGGGGGAAGAGACCCAGTACTTC
CATSRDRGEETQYF
>-|TRBV10-2|TRBJ2-7|TRBD2
TGCGCCAGCAGTGATACTAGCGGGAAAAAATACGAGCAGTACTTC
CASSDTSGKKYEQYF
>-|TRBV28|TRBJ1-5|TRBD1
TGTGCCAGCAGTTTAGTAAGCCAGGGGGCCAGGCCCCAGCATTTT
CASSLVSQGARPQHF
>once|TRBV14|TRBJ2-7|-
TGTGCCAGCAGCCCACAGGGAGCATACGAGCAGTACTTC
CASSPQGAYEQYF